This TCR beta chain emerged from a study of blood T cell repertoires in COVID-19. In the study overall: The origin of the acute and convalescent COVID-19 samples was the United States, Italy and Spain. T cells, B-cell-depleted T cells, or PBMCs provided the cDNA or gDNA that served as material.

The CDR3 is 16 amino acids. V was clipped by 1 base and J by 0 bases, with 7 bases between them. Per germline, CDR1 SGHTA and CDR2 FQGNSA. TCRdb's table, derived via immunoSEQ multiplex PCR, lists solely in-frame clones and lacks some. The sample includes tens of thousands of clones, roughly 78% seen only once; the top ten take 4.5% to 5.5%. This TCR derives from a woman aged 65 to 85 with acute or convalescent COVID-19. Sequencing was performed on peripheral blood. The chain uses TRBV7-2 and TRBJ1-6; D may be TRBD1 (5 bases). This CDR3 reads CASSLVGGSYNSPLHF. DNA of the CDR3: TGTGCCAGCAGCTTAGTCGGGGGCTCCTATAATTCACCCCTCCACTTT.